This TCR beta chain was sequenced for a study of cytomegalovirus exposure and HLA in healthy donors. Germline loops: CDR1 SNHLY, CDR2 FYNNEI. Trimming cost V 9 bases and J 6 bases; bases outside gene matches: 3. The CDR3 is 13 amino acids. Of note for this clone: The antigen is not known.

Whole-study findings and limits: CMV antigen specificity of a few CMV-associated chains was confirmed in vitro. The only immune exposure information that was available was CMV serostatus. Analyzed later, association rates of TCRs varied across HLA loci, with DRB1 most and HLA-C fewest. Rarity characterized most TCR sequences, yet some public TCRs appeared in many donors.

The PCR employed 60 Vbeta primers together with 13 Jbeta primers. Assay: immunoSEQ multiplex PCR; the TCRdb copy retains only in-frame clones and omits some. The sample includes 80,000 to 100,000 clones, approximately 70% seen only once; the top ten take roughly 3.6%. The V and J genes are TRBV2 and TRBJ1-5; TRBD1 agrees at 12 bases. Sequenced: PBMCs. The clonotype originates from a man aged 35-49 years in good health and CMV-seronegative. The CDR3, as DNA: TGTGCCAGGGGACAGGGGGCCGGTCAGCCCCAGCATTTT. It codes for CARGQGAGQPQHF.